This T cell receptor beta chain was sequenced for a study of CD8 T cells in ankylosing spondylitis. Study observations and caveats: Within matched ankylosing spondylitis synovial fluid, disease-linked clones were reportedly significantly enriched. Seemingly distinctive of ankylosing spondylitis blood was a TCR beta motif formed by eight highly homologous variants. The authors found the disease-linked clones to be CD8+ and relatively rare in peripheral blood.

V was cut by 3 bases and J by 10 bases, with 6 bases left in between. CDR1 and CDR2 (germline): ENHRY, SYGVKD. The CDR3 has 10 residues. A single record per CDR3 protein comes from TCRdb applying MiXCR to the 5' RACE reads. The sample consists of fewer than 200,000 distinct CDR3 sequences, around 16% of them appearing once. Points on this clonotype: The antigen remains undetermined. A much larger clone is a single base away; this may be a read error.

This TCR was sampled from a male donor with ankylosing spondylitis or in good health (not recorded which). The chain carries TRBV10-3 and TRBJ1-2; D not resolved. The sequencing sample was made of blood, either unsorted or a sorted T cell fraction (not recorded which). The CDR3 reads CAISDGAYTF. CDR3 DNA sequence: TGTGCCATCAGTGATGGTGCCTACACCTTC.